This TCR beta chain was identified in a study of beta chain features in type 1 diabetes. Study-wide background: Investigators examined under 140 million sorted cells across all samples.

The V and J ends lost 0 bases and 2 bases, in that order; junction bases with no gene match: 11. CDR1 is LGHNA, CDR2 YNFKEQ, per germline. The CDR3 extends over 18 amino acids. Expressed TCRB transcripts were sequenced, since all the RNA that had been isolated was reverse transcribed. Clones were read by immunoSEQ multiplex PCR, and TCRdb kept only the in-frame ones, dropping some. The top ten hold 0.023% of the sample, which has 900,000 or so clones, 15% to 20% seen once. This clonotype was sampled from a woman between 18 and 30 years old in good health. The rearrangement joins TRBV4-2 to TRBJ2-3; TRBD2 matches 7 bases. Sample: naive CD4+ T cells from blood. The CDR3 sequence is CASSQDLRASGITDTQYF. DNA for the CDR3: TGTGCCAGCAGCCAAGATCTTCGGGCTAGCGGAATCACAGATACGCAGTATTTT.